A selection of T cell receptor beta chains follows, all from one sample in a study of blood T cell repertoires in COVID-19. Assay used: immunoSEQ multiplex PCR; TCRdb lists only in-frame clones, some missing. The data show some 190,000 clones, roughly 85% seen once. The sequenced material came from peripheral blood. These receptors were obtained from a woman aged 55 to 70 with acute or convalescent COVID-19. CDR3s include the opening cysteine and the closing phenylalanine or tryptophan. D genes are given only for firm matches. Rows may omit the clone size; those that give it use once, few, many or a size class.

clone_size,d_call,j_call,v_call,cdr3_length,cdr3_nt,cdr3_aa
.,TRBD2,TRBJ2-1,TRBV7-9,15,TGTGCCAGCAGCTTAGAAGGGACTAGCTACAATGAGCAGTTCTTC,CASSLEGTSYNEQFF
.,TRBD1,TRBJ1-5,TRBV9,15,TGTGCCAGCAGCGTAGAGGGGGCGAAGGGTCAGCCCCAGCATTTT,CASSVEGAKGQPQHF
once,.,TRBJ1-5,TRBV5-6,13,TGTGCCAGCAGCTTGACCAGGGGCCAGCCCCAGCATTTT,CASSLTRGQPQHF
.,.,TRBJ1-6,TRBV5-5,14,TGTGCCAGCAGCTTGGGTCAGTTTAATTCACCCCTCCACTTT,CASSLGQFNSPLHF
.,TRBD1,TRBJ1-2,TRBV7-9,14,TGTGCCAGCAGCCTGCAGGGGACAGGCGATGGCTACACCTTC,CASSLQGTGDGYTF
.,TRBD2,TRBJ2-3,TRBV19,19,TGTGCCAGTAGTACCCCGGGACTAGCGGGAGGCTTTAGCACAGATACGCAGTATTTT,CASSTPGLAGGFSTDTQYF
.,TRBD1,TRBJ1-1,TRBV7-9,13,TGTGCCTTCCAGGGGGACATGAACACTGAAGCTTTCTTT,CAFQGDMNTEAFF
.,.,TRBJ1-6,TRBV12-3/TRBV12-4,13,TGTGCCAGCAGTACCGAGGTGTGGTCACCCCTCCACTTT,CASSTEVWSPLHF
.,.,TRBJ2-3,TRBV21-1,18,TGTGCCAGCAGCAAAAGGCGGGACAGGGAAGTGGGGACAGATACGCAGTATTTT,CASSKRRDREVGTDTQYF
.,TRBD1,TRBJ2-1,TRBV10-3,15,TGTGCCATCAGCCCCTCGGACAGGACAAACAATGAGCAGTTCTTC,CAISPSDRTNNEQFF
.,.,TRBJ1-2,TRBV28,12,TGTGCCAGCAGTGGGGCGGTCTATGGCTACACCTTC,CASSGAVYGYTF
.,TRBD1,TRBJ2-5,TRBV11-2,15,TGTGCCAGCAGCTTGGGGACAGGGGTCGGGGAGACCCAGTACTTC,CASSLGTGVGETQYF
.,.,TRBJ1-4,TRBV3-1/TRBV3-2,14,TGTGCCAGCAGCCATCTGACAGAAAATGAAAAACTGTTTTTT,CASSHLTENEKLFF
.,.,TRBJ2-2,TRBV11-1,14,TGTGCCAGCAGCCCTTCGACTGACACCGGGGAGCTGTTTTTT,CASSPSTDTGELFF
.,TRBD1,TRBJ2-5,TRBV6-5,15,TGTGCCAGCAGGTGGACAGGGTCCCTCCAAGAGACCCAGTACTTC,CASRWTGSLQETQYF
.,.,TRBJ2-5,TRBV9,15,TGTGCCAGCAGCGTAGACACCAGGTTCCAAGAGACCCAGTACTTC,CASSVDTRFQETQYF
.,TRBD2,TRBJ2-7,TRBV3-1/TRBV3-2,15,TGTGCCAGCAGCCAAGAAGTACTAGCGGTCTACGAGCAGTACTTC,CASSQEVLAVYEQYF
.,.,TRBJ1-1,TRBV5-8,14,TGTGCCAGCAGCTTGAGGGGTTTTCACACTGAAGCTTTCTTT,CASSLRGFHTEAFF
.,.,TRBJ2-1,TRBV30,15,TGTGCCTGGAGAGGTGGAACGGGAGCCTACAATGAGCAGTTCTTC,CAWRGGTGAYNEQFF
once,.,TRBJ2-5,TRBV2,15,TGTGCCAGCAAAAGGGACACCGCACTTCAAGAGACCCAGTACTTC,CASKRDTALQETQYF
.,.,TRBJ2-5,TRBV24-1,12,TGTGCCACCGGGGGCCCCCAAGAGACCCAGTACTTC,CATGGPQETQYF
.,TRBD2,TRBJ2-7,TRBV6-6,14,TGTGCCAGCAGCCAACTAGCGGGAGAATTCGAGCAGTACTTC,CASSQLAGEFEQYF
.,TRBD2,TRBJ2-1,TRBV11-1,14,TGTGCCAGCAGCTTATTGGGCGGGAGTGATGAGCAGTTCTTC,CASSLLGGSDEQFF
.,.,TRBJ2-1,TRBV11-2,13,TGTGCCAGCGTGGCGGCCTCCTACAATGAGCAGTTCTTC,CASVAASYNEQFF
once,.,TRBJ1-1,TRBV23-1,15,TGCGCCAGCAGTCAATCGAGTGAGGGGGACACTGAAGCTTTCTTT,CASSQSSEGDTEAFF
few,.,TRBJ2-3,TRBV19,12,TGTGCCAGTAGCGGAGGGAGGGATACGCAGTATTTT,CASSGGRDTQYF
.,.,TRBJ2-1,TRBV11-2,15,TGTGCCAGCACCAACTCACGTAGCTCCTACAATGAGCAGTTCTTC,CASTNSRSSYNEQFF
.,TRBD2,TRBJ2-1,TRBV11-2,12,TGTGCCAGCAGCAGACTAGCAAATGAGCAGTTCTTC,CASSRLANEQFF
.,.,TRBJ2-7,TRBV5-1,14,TGCGCCAGCGAGGAGGGCCTGGGCTTCTACGAGCAGTACTTC,CASEEGLGFYEQYF
.,TRBD1,TRBJ1-5,TRBV19,15,TGTGCCAGTAGTCTTGGGACAGGGAATCATCAGCCCCAGCATTTT,CASSLGTGNHQPQHF
many,TRBD1,TRBJ2-1,TRBV4-2,16,TGTGCCAGCAGCCCCAGGGGGCGGAAAACCTACAATGAGCAGTTCTTC,CASSPRGRKTYNEQFF
.,.,TRBJ1-1,TRBV9,14,TGTGCCAGCAGCCCCCCAGGTACGAACACTGAAGCTTTCTTT,CASSPPGTNTEAFF
few,.,TRBJ2-3,TRBV28,16,TGTGCCAGCAGTTTTGTCCTAAGGGGGGGATCTGATACGCAGTATTTT,CASSFVLRGGSDTQYF
.,.,TRBJ1-1,TRBV6-1,12,TGTGCCAGCAGAAACACGGGGAGCGGAGCTTTCTTT,CASRNTGSGAFF
once,.,TRBJ1-2,TRBV30,12,TGTGCCTGGAGTAAAGGGGGATTTGGCTACACCTTC,CAWSKGGFGYTF
once,.,TRBJ2-3,TRBV21-1,19,TGTGCCAGCAGCAAAGTTCCCGTTTGCAGCGGGAGGTACACAGATACGCAGTATTTT,CASSKVPVCSGRYTDTQYF
once,.,TRBJ1-5,TRBV13,16,TGTGCCAGCAGCCTTTCCAGGCTGGGTAGCAATCAGCCCCAGCATTTT,CASSLSRLGSNQPQHF
.,.,TRBJ1-4,TRBV10-2,14,TGCGCCAGCAGTGAGTCGGGAGGGCGTGAAAAACTGTTTTTT,CASSESGGREKLFF
once,TRBD2,TRBJ2-1,TRBV10-2,14,TGCGCCAGCGGACTAGCGGGAGCAAGGAATGAGCAGTTCTTC,CASGLAGARNEQFF
.,.,TRBJ1-2,TRBV5-1,15,TGCGCCAGCAGCGGGGGAGGTTCCTCTAACTATGGCTACACCTTC,CASSGGGSSNYGYTF
.,TRBD2,TRBJ2-1,TRBV30,17,TGTGCCTGGAGTGCAGGCGGGACTAGCAGATTCTACAATGAGCAGTTCTTC,CAWSAGGTSRFYNEQFF
.,TRBD2,TRBJ2-1,TRBV4-1,15,TGCGCCAGCAGCAGGGGACTAGCGGACTACAATGAGCAGTTCTTC,CASSRGLADYNEQFF
.,.,TRBJ2-3,TRBV4-2,15,TGTGCCAGCAGCCATCCCCAGGCTAGCACAGATACGCAGTATTTT,CASSHPQASTDTQYF
.,TRBD2,TRBJ2-3,TRBV29-1,14,TGCAGCGTCCCACTAGCGGGAGTTTCAGATACGCAGTATTTT,CSVPLAGVSDTQYF
few,.,TRBJ2-7,TRBV6-5,14,TGTGCCAGCAGTTTGGGACTCGGAAACTACGAGCAGTACTTC,CASSLGLGNYEQYF